These 5 T cell receptor beta chains were sequenced from one sample in a study of blood T cell repertoires in COVID-19. The table came from immunoSEQ multiplex PCR; TCRdb's copy has only in-frame clones and leaves some out. The sample has 92,000 or so clones, approximately 88% seen once. Sequenced: peripheral blood. These receptors all stem from a man aged 60-69 years with acute or convalescent COVID-19.

The V call is TRBV9, the J call TRBJ2-7; D gene uncertain. Germline V CDR1 and CDR2: SGDLS, YYNGEE. The V end lost 2 bases, the J end lost 0 bases, and 12 bases lay between the germline ends. This CDR3 comprises 15 residues. The CDR3 spells CASSVHQVPSYEQYF. DNA of the CDR3: TGTGCCAGCAGCGTCCACCAGGTACCCTCCTACGAGCAGTACTTC.

This clone was recorded only once. The rearrangement joins TRBV19 to TRBJ1-4; D ambiguous. The CDR3 is 14 amino acids. V lost 7 bases and J 7 bases, leaving 16 bases between the germline ends. The germline V gene has CDR1 LNHDA and CDR2 SQIVND (reference sequence). Here the CDR3 reads CASTSTWAGEKLFF. The CDR3 DNA reads TGTGCCAGTACCTCGACCTGGGCTGGTGAAAAACTGTTTTTT. The whole variable domain, filled in from reference TRBV19 and TRBJ1-4, reads DGGITQSPKYLFRKEGQNVTLSCEQNLNHDAMYWYRQDPGQGLRLIYYSQIVNDFQKGDIAEGYSVSREKKESFPLTVTSAQKNPTAFYLCASTSTWAGEKLFFGSGTQLSVL.

This sequence joins TRBV5-1 and TRBJ1-2; 10 bases fit TRBD1. The CDR3 has 14 residues. J gave up 8 bases and V 7 bases, and 11 bases lay outside the gene matches. Germline CDR1 SGHRS, CDR2 YFSETQ. The CDR3 bases are TGCGCCAGCGCTCTACTTGGGACAGGGGAAGGCTACACCTTC. This sequence encodes CASALLGTGEGYTF.

The chain is built from TRBV7-8 and TRBJ1-6, with TRBD1 as a possible D gene (6 bases). Germline V gives CDR1 SGHVS, CDR2 FQNEAQ. Trimming took 4 bases from V and 4 from J, leaving 8 bases between them. The CDR3 has 14 residues. CDR3 region: CASSYGQYNSPLHF. The CDR3 coding sequence is TGTGCCAGCAGCTACGGACAGTATAATTCACCCCTCCACTTT.

This clone was detected only once. J is TRBJ1-1 and V is TRBV7-9; no firm D call. CDR1 is SEHNR and CDR2 is FQNEAQ in the germline V gene (reference sequence). The V end was cut by 5 bases, the J end by 3 bases, with 19 bases between. This CDR3 is 16 amino acids long. The CDR3 nucleotides are TGTGCCAGCAGCATCGCGGGTGCGAAGGGTTACACTGAAGCTTTCTTT. As protein: CASSIAGAKGYTEAFF.